Following are 26 T cell receptor beta chains from one sample sequenced in a study of radiotherapy plus CTLA-4 blockade in lung cancer. Only in-frame clones appear in the TCRdb table, and some are missing; sequencing was by immunoSEQ multiplex PCR. Of approximately 35,000 clones listed, 85% to 90% are singletons. The source material was peripheral blood, sampled from a patient treated with radiotherapy plus ipilimumab. All receptors derive from a human donor with non-small cell lung cancer who had stable disease on radiotherapy plus ipilimumab.

The genes are TRBV15 and TRBJ2-7; TRBD2 might be the D (8 bases). V gave up 5 bases and J gave up 1 base, with 24 bases separating them. This CDR3 spans 18 amino acids. Germline V gene lookup returns CDR1 LNHNV and CDR2 YYDKDF (reference sequence). The CDR3 sequence: CATSRRQGPLAGSYEQYF. The CDR3 DNA follows: TGTGCCACCAGCCGACGACAGGGACCTTTAGCGGGATCCTACGAGCAGTACTTC.

This chain connects TRBV15 to TRBJ2-7; no definite D call. The V end was cut by 1 base, the J end by 6 bases, with 7 bases between. CDR3 length: 12 residues. Germline V gene sequence: CDR1 LNHNV, CDR2 YYDKDF (reference sequence). The CDR3 region is CATSRANGEQYF. Here the CDR3 DNA reads TGTGCCACCAGCAGAGCTAACGGCGAGCAGTACTTC.

The gene calls are TRBV2 and TRBJ1-2; D is ambiguous. Germline V lookup: CDR1 SNHLY, CDR2 FYNNEI. The V end lost 6 bases, the J end lost 4 bases, and 18 bases lay between the germline ends. CDR3 length: 15 residues. CDR3 region: CASRADKIGSYGYTF. CDR3 DNA: TGTGCCAGCAGGGCAGACAAGATAGGGAGCTATGGCTACACCTTC.

CDR3 protein: CASSKETGEEDEQYF. CDR3 sequence (DNA): TGTGCCAGCAGCAAAGAGACAGGGGAGGAGGACGAGCAGTACTTC. The rearrangement links TRBV21-1 to TRBJ2-7; the table's D call, TRBD1, has no DNA check behind it. TRBV21-1 is a pseudogene locus. There are 15 residues in the CDR3.

The chain joins TRBV7-2 to TRBJ1-5; D is undetermined. Germline CDR1 and CDR2: SGHTA and FQGNSA. This CDR3 region has 13 residues. Trimming took off 4 bases at V and 5 bases at J, with 9 bases between the two ends. The CDR3 loop reads CASSSWRDQPQHF. The CDR3 DNA is TGTGCCAGCAGCTCCTGGAGAGATCAGCCCCAGCATTTT.

This chain uses TRBV9 with TRBJ2-7; D is undetermined. Germline V gene lookup returns CDR1 SGDLS and CDR2 YYNGEE. Trimming pared 4 bases from V and 3 bases from J, leaving 8 bases between. This CDR3 is 12 amino acids long. The CDR3 protein is CASSPPSYEQYF. Written as DNA, the CDR3 is TGTGCCAGCAGCCCCCCCAGCTACGAGCAGTACTTC.

The chain uses TRBV11-3 and TRBJ2-5, with 7 bases aligning to TRBD1. Trimming at V came to 5 bases and at J to 3 bases, leaving 3 bases not matched to a gene. Germline V gene lookup returns CDR1 SGHNT and CDR2 YENEEA. CDR3 length equals 13 residues. The DNA of the CDR3 is TGTGCCAGCAGCCCAACAGGGGAAGAGACCCAGTACTTC. It encodes CASSPTGEETQYF.

The chain joins TRBV19 to TRBJ2-7; the match to TRBD1 covers 9 bases. The CDR3 length is 14 residues. V dropped 4 bases and J dropped 6; count of bases not matched to a gene: 7. Per germline, CDR1 LNHDA and CDR2 SQIVND (reference sequence). This chain's CDR3 is CASSRGQGFREQYF. In DNA, the CDR3 is TGTGCCAGTAGTAGGGGACAGGGCTTCCGCGAGCAGTACTTC. Filled out from reference TRBV19 and TRBJ2-7, the complete variable domain reads DGGITQSPKYLFRKEGQNVTLSCEQNLNHDAMYWYRQDPGQGLRLIYYSQIVNDFQKGDIAEGYSVSREKKESFPLTVTSAQKNPTAFYLCASSRGQGFREQYFGPGTRLTVT.

This chain joins TRBV6-4 and TRBJ2-2, with TRBD1 as a possible D gene (5 bases). The CDR3 is 13 amino acids. CDR1 is MRHNA, CDR2 SNTAGT, per germline. The V end was cut by 2 bases, the J end by 6 bases, with 7 bases between. CDR3 sequence reads: CASSDETAGELFF. Written as DNA, the CDR3 is TGTGCCAGCAGTGACGAGACAGCCGGGGAGCTGTTTTTT.

About this clone itself: This specimen includes other DNA sequences encoding the same CDR3. CDR3 sequence reads: CASSINRNTGELFF. The CDR3 DNA reads TGTGCCAGTAGTATAAACAGAAACACCGGGGAGCTGTTTTTT. The V call is TRBV19, the J call TRBJ2-2; unclear D gene. Trimming removed 2 bases at V and 2 bases at J, with 6 bases between. Germline V gives CDR1 LNHDA, CDR2 SQIVND (reference sequence). The CDR3 length is 14 residues. The full variable domain, in which reference TRBV19 and TRBJ2-2 provide the parts outside the CDR3, is DGGITQSPKYLFRKEGQNVTLSCEQNLNHDAMYWYRQDPGQGLRLIYYSQIVNDFQKGDIAEGYSVSREKKESFPLTVTSAQKNPTAFYLCASSINRNTGELFFGEGSRLTVL.

The J gene is TRBJ1-1, the V gene TRBV7-9; the match to TRBD1 covers 9 bases. Trimming cost V 4 bases and J 1 base; bases outside gene matches: 7. The CDR3 length is 16 residues. Germline V gives CDR1 SEHNR, CDR2 FQNEAQ (reference sequence). The CDR3 sequence: CASSSYKGQGNTEAFF. CDR3 in DNA: TGTGCCAGCAGCTCTTATAAGGGACAGGGGAACACTGAAGCTTTCTTT. Looking up the rest from reference TRBV7-9 and TRBJ1-1 gives the full variable domain: DTGVSQNPRHKITKRGQNVTFRCDPISEHNRLYWYRQTLGQGPEFLTYFQNEAQLEKSRLLSDRFSAERPKGSFSTLEIQRTEQGDSAMYLCASSSYKGQGNTEAFFGQGTRLTVV.

The table lists this clone with a count of one. J is TRBJ1-4 and V is TRBV18, with 9 bases lining up with TRBD1. The CDR3 contains 17 residues. Germline CDR1 KGHSH, CDR2 LQKENI. The ends lost 5 bases at V and 8 bases at J; junction bases unmatched: 15. The CDR3 bases are TGTGCCAGCTCAACCGGAGTATACAGGGGGCGTAGGGAAAAACTGTTTTTT. This gives the protein CASSTGVYRGRREKLFF.

The V gene is TRBV4-3, the J gene TRBJ1-1; maybe TRBD1 (6 bases). The V end lost 3 bases, the J end lost 0 bases, and 11 bases lay between the germline ends. Germline CDR1 LGHNA, CDR2 YSLEER. The CDR3 contains 15 residues. CDR3: CASSQSGTLNTEAFF. Here the CDR3 DNA reads TGCGCCAGCAGCCAGTCCGGGACATTGAACACTGAAGCTTTCTTT.

The chain employs TRBV5-1 and TRBJ2-2, with 7 bases lining up with TRBD2. Germline assignment: CDR1 SGHRS and CDR2 YFSETQ. This CDR3 contains 16 residues. V trimming: 6 bases; J trimming: 4 bases; junction bases outside the gene matches: 12. CDR3 in amino acids: CASIPGSSGPTGELFF. The CDR3 DNA is TGCGCCAGCATCCCGGGATCTAGCGGACCCACCGGGGAGCTGTTTTTT.

This chain links TRBV7-9 with TRBJ2-3; 10 positions agree with TRBD2. The CDR3 extends over 15 amino acids. The V and J ends lost 1 base and 6 bases, in that order; junction bases with no gene match: 4. Germline-derived CDR1 and CDR2 are SEHNR and FQNEAQ (reference sequence). The DNA for the CDR3 is TGTGCCAGCAGCTTAGGTGTTAGCGGGAGGGATACGCAGTATTTT. It codes for CASSLGVSGRDTQYF.

The chain links TRBV27 to TRBJ2-1; TRBD2 matches at 8 bases. The CDR3 loop spans 15 amino acids. The germline CDR1 and CDR2 sequences are MNHEY and SMNVEV (reference sequence). The J segment lost 4 bases and the V segment lost 0 bases, leaving 2 bases of the junction unmatched. In nucleotides, the CDR3 is TGTGCCAGCAGTTTATCCGCGGGGGGATACAATGAGCAGTTCTTC. It codes for CASSLSAGGYNEQFF.

This chain joins TRBV28 and TRBJ2-3, with D possibly TRBD1 on 5 matching bases. There are 14 residues in the CDR3. CDR1 is MDHEN and CDR2 is SYDVKM in the germline V gene. V gave up 6 bases and J gave up 2 bases, with 12 bases separating them. As DNA, the CDR3 is TGTGCCAGCAGAATAGGGGTTTCCACAGATACGCAGTATTTT. Translated, it gives CASRIGVSTDTQYF.

The chain combines TRBV7-8 with TRBJ1-4; tentative D call: TRBD1 (6 bases). The length of the CDR3 is 15 residues. V dropped 5 bases and J dropped 7 bases, with 17 bases sitting between them. Germline CDR1 and CDR2: SGHVS and FQNEAQ. For the CDR3, the DNA is TGTGCCAGCAGCCCGGAGGCAGGGGTACCTGAAAAACTGTTTTTT. Amino acids: CASSPEAGVPEKLFF.

The chain uses TRBV4-1 and TRBJ2-5; 7 nucleotides match TRBD1. Germline CDR1 reads MGHRA; CDR2 reads YSYEKL. The CDR3 spans 16 residues. V lost 3 bases to trimming and J lost 1 base; unmatched junction nucleotides: 8. The CDR3 DNA sequence: TGCGCCAGCAGCCATCCTCCGACAGGGACCCAAGAGACCCAGTACTTC. It codes for CASSHPPTGTQETQYF.

This clone was observed once. This chain uses TRBV7-3 with TRBJ2-1; 11 bases are shared with TRBD2. The germline gives CDR1 SGHTA, CDR2 FQGTGA. V was pared by 5 bases and J by 8 bases, with 8 bases of the junction left unmatched. The CDR3 has 15 residues. As DNA, the CDR3 is TGTGCCAGCAGCCGAATTAGCGGGAGGGATGATGAGCAGTTCTTC. Translated, it gives CASSRISGRDDEQFF.

The gene calls are TRBV9 and TRBJ1-1; the match to TRBD1 covers 10 bases. From germline, CDR1 is SGDLS and CDR2 YYNGEE. After removal of 0 bases from V and 0 bases from J, the junction contained 5 bases not matched to a gene. The CDR3 extends over 17 amino acids. CDR3 coding DNA: TGTGCCAGCAGCGTAGCTTTGGGACAGGGGATGAACACTGAAGCTTTCTTT. Residues: CASSVALGQGMNTEAFF.

This chain links TRBV27 with TRBJ2-2, with 8 bases aligning to TRBD1. CDR3 size: 16 residues. The V segment lost 3 bases and the J segment 2 bases; nucleotides outside the gene matches: 5. Germline V gene lookup returns CDR1 MNHEY and CDR2 SMNVEV (reference sequence). The CDR3 region is CASSFRDRSNTGELFF. In nucleotides, the CDR3 is TGTGCCAGCAGTTTCCGGGACAGGAGTAACACCGGGGAGCTGTTTTTT.

In DNA, the CDR3 is TGTGCCAGTACGCCCCAGGGGATGGATCAGCCCCAGCATTTT. Its protein is CASTPQGMDQPQHF. The V and J genes are TRBV19 and TRBJ1-5, with a weak D call TRBD1 (6 bases). The V gene lost 7 bases and the J gene lost 5 bases, with 15 bases spanning the gap. Germline-derived CDR1 and CDR2 are LNHDA and SQIVND (reference sequence). The CDR3 sequence is 14 residues long.

This chain links TRBV5-6 with TRBJ1-5; D might be TRBD1 (6 bases). Germline lookup yields CDR1 SGHDT and CDR2 YYEEEE. There are 15 residues in the CDR3. V lost 4 bases to trimming and J lost 2 bases, with 13 bases between them. The CDR3 sequence is CASSLRQAGNQPQHF. CDR3 DNA sequence: TGTGCCAGCAGCCTCAGACAGGCCGGCAATCAGCCCCAGCATTTT.

The rearrangement links TRBV6-5 to TRBJ1-1; D is perhaps TRBD1 (5 bases). CDR1 is MNHEY, CDR2 SVGAGI, per germline. Trimming left V 2 bases short and J 0 bases short, with 7 bases between. CDR3 length equals 14 residues. The CDR3 reads CASSYGGMNTEAFF. The CDR3 bases are TGTGCCAGCAGTTACGGGGGGATGAACACTGAAGCTTTCTTT.

The V and J genes are TRBV5-1 and TRBJ2-5; D unresolved. The V end lost 2 bases, the J end lost 5 bases, and 16 bases lay between the germline ends. Germline loops: CDR1 SGHRS, CDR2 YFSETQ. The CDR3 length is 15 residues. The CDR3 is CASSLSTSSGETQYF. CDR3 in DNA: TGCGCCAGCAGCTTATCGACATCCTCTGGGGAGACCCAGTACTTC.